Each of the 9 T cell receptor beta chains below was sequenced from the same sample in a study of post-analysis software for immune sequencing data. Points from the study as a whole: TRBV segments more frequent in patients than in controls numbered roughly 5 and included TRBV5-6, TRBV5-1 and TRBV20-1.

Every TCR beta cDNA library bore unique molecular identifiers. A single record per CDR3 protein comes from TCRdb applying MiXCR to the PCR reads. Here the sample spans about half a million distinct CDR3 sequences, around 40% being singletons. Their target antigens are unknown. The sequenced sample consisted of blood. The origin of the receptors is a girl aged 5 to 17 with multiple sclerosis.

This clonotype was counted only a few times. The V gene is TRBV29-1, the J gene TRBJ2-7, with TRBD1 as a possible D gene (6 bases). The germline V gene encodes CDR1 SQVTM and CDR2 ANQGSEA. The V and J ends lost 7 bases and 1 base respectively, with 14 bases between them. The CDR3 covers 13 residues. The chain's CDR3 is CSAGQRQSYEQYF. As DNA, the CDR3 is TGCAGCGCTGGACAGCGCCAATCCTACGAGCAGTACTTC.

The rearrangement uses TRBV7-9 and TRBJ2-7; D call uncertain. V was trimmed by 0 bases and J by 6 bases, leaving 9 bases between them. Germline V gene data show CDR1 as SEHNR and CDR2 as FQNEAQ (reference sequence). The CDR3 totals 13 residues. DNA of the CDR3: TGTGCCAGCAGCTTAGCACTCCCGCTCGAGCAGTACTTC. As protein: CASSLALPLEQYF.

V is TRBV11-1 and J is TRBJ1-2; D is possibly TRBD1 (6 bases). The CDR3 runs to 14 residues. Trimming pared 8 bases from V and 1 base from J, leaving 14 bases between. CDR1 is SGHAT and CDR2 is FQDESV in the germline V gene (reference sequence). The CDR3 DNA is TGTGCCAGCGCCGTTGACAGGAATAACTATGGCTACACCTTC. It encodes CASAVDRNNYGYTF.

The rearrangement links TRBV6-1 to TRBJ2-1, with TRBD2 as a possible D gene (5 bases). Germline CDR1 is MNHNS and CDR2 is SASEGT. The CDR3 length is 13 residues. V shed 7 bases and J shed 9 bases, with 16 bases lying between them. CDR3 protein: CASMRADPSEQFF. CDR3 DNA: TGTGCCAGCATGCGGGCCGACCCGAGTGAGCAGTTCTTC.

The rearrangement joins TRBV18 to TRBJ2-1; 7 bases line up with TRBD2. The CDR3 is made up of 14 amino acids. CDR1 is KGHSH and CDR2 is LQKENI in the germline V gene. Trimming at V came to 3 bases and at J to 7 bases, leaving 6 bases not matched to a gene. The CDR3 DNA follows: TGTGCCAGCTCACCGGCGGGAGTTAATAATGAGCAGTTCTTC. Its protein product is CASSPAGVNNEQFF.

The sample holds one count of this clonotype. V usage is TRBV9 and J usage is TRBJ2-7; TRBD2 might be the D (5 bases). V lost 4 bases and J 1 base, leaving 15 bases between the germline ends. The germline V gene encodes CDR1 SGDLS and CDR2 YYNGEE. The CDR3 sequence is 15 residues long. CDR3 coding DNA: TGTGCCAGCAGCCTCCTCCCTAGCCCATCCTACGAGCAGTACTTC. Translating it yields CASSLLPSPSYEQYF.

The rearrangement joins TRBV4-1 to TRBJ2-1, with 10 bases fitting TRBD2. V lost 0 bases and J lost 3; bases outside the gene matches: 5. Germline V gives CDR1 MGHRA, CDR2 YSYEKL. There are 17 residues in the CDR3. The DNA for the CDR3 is TGCGCCAGCAGCCAAGACGGCAGCGGGAGGGGCTACAATGAGCAGTTCTTC. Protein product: CASSQDGSGRGYNEQFF.

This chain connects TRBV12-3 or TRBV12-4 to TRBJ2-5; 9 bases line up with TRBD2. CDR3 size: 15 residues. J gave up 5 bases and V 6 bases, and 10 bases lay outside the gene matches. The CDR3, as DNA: TGTGCCAGCAGAACCGCTAGCGGGATAGGGGAGACCCAGTACTTC. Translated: CASRTASGIGETQYF.

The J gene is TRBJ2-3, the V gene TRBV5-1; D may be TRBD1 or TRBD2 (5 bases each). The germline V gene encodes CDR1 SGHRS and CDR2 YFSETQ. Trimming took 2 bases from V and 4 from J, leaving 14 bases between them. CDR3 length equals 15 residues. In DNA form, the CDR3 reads TGCGCCAGCAGCTTTCACACCCGAGGGGCAGATACGCAGTATTTT. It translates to CASSFHTRGADTQYF. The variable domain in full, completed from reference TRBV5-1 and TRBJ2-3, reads KAGVTQTPRYLIKTRGQQVTLSCSPISGHRSVSWYQQTPGQGLQFLFEYFSETQRNKGNFPGRFSGRQFSNSRSEMNVSTLELGDSALYLCASSFHTRGADTQYFGPGTRLTVL.